One sample yielded the 7 T cell receptor beta chains listed below, sequenced in a study of blood T cell repertoires in COVID-19. Sequencing was performed with immunoSEQ multiplex PCR; in TCRdb, only in-frame clones are kept and a portion is missing. The sample includes 110,000 or so clones, over 75% of them seen just once. Sequenced sample: peripheral blood. These receptors were obtained from a woman aged 70-85 years with acute or convalescent COVID-19.

This clone was picked up one time. The CDR3, as DNA: TGTGCCAGCAGCGAGACATCGCGCGCTGAAGCTTTCTTT. Its translation: CASSETSRAEAFF. This chain uses TRBV6-2 or TRBV6-3 with TRBJ1-1; D uncertain. The CDR3 contains 13 residues. From germline, CDR1 is MNHEY and CDR2 SVGEGT. V lost 6 bases and J lost 6, with 14 bases in between.

The rearrangement links TRBV19 to TRBJ1-1; 7 positions agree with TRBD1. Germline values: CDR1 LNHDA, CDR2 SQIVND (reference sequence). This CDR3 has 13 residues. Trimming cost V 1 base and J 8 bases; bases outside gene matches: 4. The CDR3 sequence is CASSIVGTAEAFF. Here the CDR3 DNA reads TGTGCCAGTAGTATAGTCGGGACAGCCGAAGCTTTCTTT.

The J gene is TRBJ2-1, the V gene TRBV2; TRBD1 might be the D (6 bases). V lost 7 bases, J lost 13 bases, and 17 bases lay in between. CDR1 is SNHLY and CDR2 is FYNNEI in the germline V gene. The CDR3 consists of 12 residues. CDR3 region: CASKSEDRKQFF. The CDR3 nucleotides read TGTGCCAGCAAATCGGAAGACAGGAAACAGTTCTTC. The full variable domain, in which reference TRBV2 and TRBJ2-1 provide the parts outside the CDR3, is EPEVTQTPSHQVTQMGQEVILRCVPISNHLYFYWYRQILGQKVEFLVSFYNNEISEKSEIFDDQFSVERPDGSNFTLKIRSTKLEDSAMYFCASKSEDRKQFFGPGTRLTVL.

This chain links TRBV5-4 with TRBJ1-1; possibly TRBD1 for D (5 bases). Germline V lookup: CDR1 SGHNT, CDR2 YYREEE (reference sequence). Trimming took off 4 bases at V and 3 bases at J, with 10 bases between the two ends. The CDR3 has 13 amino acids. DNA of the CDR3: TGTGCCAGCAGCCAGACAGTGGACACTGAAGCTTTCTTT. This encodes CASSQTVDTEAFF.

In its sample, this clone was seen once. The chain employs TRBV18 and TRBJ2-2, with D maybe TRBD2 (6 bases). The CDR3 covers 17 residues. Trimming cost V 3 bases and J 0 bases, with 14 bases left between them. Germline V lookup: CDR1 KGHSH, CDR2 LQKENI. The CDR3 DNA sequence: TGTGCCAGCTCACCCCTTGGGACTTTCGCGAACACCGGGGAGCTGTTTTTT. Encoded protein: CASSPLGTFANTGELFF.

The chain recombines TRBV15 with TRBJ2-1; maybe TRBD1 (6 bases). Per germline, CDR1 LNHNV and CDR2 YYDKDF (reference sequence). The CDR3 is 13 amino acids. V was cut by 5 bases and J by 7 bases, with 12 bases left in between. CDR3 bases: TGTGCCACCAGCGGGGGCAGGGGTAATGAGCAGTTCTTC. Protein product: CATSGGRGNEQFF.

This chain's CDR3 is CASSQEAGRKLFF. The CDR3 coding sequence is TGCGCCAGCAGCCAGGAAGCAGGGCGGAAACTGTTTTTT. The chain couples TRBV4-3 to TRBJ1-4; possible D gene TRBD1, 5 bases. Looked up from germline, CDR1 is LGHNA and CDR2 is YSLEER. V lost 3 bases and J lost 11, with 13 bases in between. This CDR3 comprises 13 residues.